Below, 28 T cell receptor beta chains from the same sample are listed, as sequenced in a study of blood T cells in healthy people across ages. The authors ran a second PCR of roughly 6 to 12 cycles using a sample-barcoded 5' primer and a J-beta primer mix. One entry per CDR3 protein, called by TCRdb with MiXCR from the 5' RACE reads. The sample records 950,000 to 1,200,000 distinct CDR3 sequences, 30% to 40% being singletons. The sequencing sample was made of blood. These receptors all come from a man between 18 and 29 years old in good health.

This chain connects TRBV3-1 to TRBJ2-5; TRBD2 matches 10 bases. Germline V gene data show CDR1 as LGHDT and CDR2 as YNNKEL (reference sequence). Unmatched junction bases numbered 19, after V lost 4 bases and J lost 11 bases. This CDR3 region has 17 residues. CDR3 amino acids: CASSPLGAGGLSNEQYF. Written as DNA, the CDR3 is TGTGCCAGCAGCCCCCTGGGAGCGGGGGGGTTATCCAATGAGCAGTACTTC.

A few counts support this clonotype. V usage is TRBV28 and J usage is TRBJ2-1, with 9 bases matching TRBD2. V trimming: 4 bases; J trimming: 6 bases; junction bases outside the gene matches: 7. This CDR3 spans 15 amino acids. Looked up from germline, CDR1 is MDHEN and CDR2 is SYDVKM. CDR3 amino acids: CASSSSGASGNEQFF. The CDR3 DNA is TGTGCCAGCAGTTCTAGCGGGGCGTCTGGCAATGAGCAGTTCTTC.

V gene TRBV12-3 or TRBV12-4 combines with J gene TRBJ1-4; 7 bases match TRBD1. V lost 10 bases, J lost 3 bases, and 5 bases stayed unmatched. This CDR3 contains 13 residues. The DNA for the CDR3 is TGTGCCATTAACAGGGGAGCTAATGAAAAACTGTTTTTT. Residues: CAINRGANEKLFF.

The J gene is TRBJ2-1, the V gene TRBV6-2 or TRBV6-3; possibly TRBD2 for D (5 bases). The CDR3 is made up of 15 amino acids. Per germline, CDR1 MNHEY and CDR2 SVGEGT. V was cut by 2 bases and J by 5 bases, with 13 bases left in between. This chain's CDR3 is CASSYARAYNNEQFF. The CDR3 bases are TGTGCCAGCAGTTACGCGAGGGCATACAACAATGAGCAGTTCTTC.

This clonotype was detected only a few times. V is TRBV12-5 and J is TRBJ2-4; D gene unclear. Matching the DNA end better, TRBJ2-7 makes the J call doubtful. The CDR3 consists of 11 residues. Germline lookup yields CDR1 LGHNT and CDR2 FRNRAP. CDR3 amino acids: CASGLDYEQYF. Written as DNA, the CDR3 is TGTGCTAGTGGTTTGGACTACGAGCAGTACTTC.

The CDR3 sequence: CASSPTVAGTEAFF. DNA of the CDR3: TGTGCCAGCAGCCCTACAGTGGCGGGCACTGAAGCTTTCTTT. The rearrangement links TRBV11-2 to TRBJ1-1; no firm D call. CDR1 is SGHAT and CDR2 is FQNNGV in the germline V gene. The CDR3 covers 14 residues. Trimming removed 5 bases at V and 4 bases at J, with 14 bases between. The variable domain in full, with the rest retrieved from reference TRBV11-2 and TRBJ1-1, is EAGVAQSPRYKIIEKRQSVAFWCNPISGHATLYWYQQILGQGPKLLIQFQNNGVVDDSQLPKDRFSAERLKGVDSTLKIQPAKLEDSAVYLCASSPTVAGTEAFFGQGTRLTVV.

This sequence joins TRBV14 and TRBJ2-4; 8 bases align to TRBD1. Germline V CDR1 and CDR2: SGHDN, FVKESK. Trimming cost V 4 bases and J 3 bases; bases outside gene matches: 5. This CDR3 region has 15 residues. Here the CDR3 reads CASSRQGNYKNIQYF. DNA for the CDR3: TGTGCCAGCAGCCGACAGGGGAACTACAAAAACATTCAGTACTTC.

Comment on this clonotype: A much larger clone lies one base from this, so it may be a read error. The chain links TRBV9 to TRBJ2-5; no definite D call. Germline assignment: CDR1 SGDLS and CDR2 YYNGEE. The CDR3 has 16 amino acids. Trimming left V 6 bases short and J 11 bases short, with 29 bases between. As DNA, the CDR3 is TGTGCCAGCACCCGTGAGGCGCGAGTCTCCTACAATGAGCAGTACTTC. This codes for CASTREARVSYNEQYF.

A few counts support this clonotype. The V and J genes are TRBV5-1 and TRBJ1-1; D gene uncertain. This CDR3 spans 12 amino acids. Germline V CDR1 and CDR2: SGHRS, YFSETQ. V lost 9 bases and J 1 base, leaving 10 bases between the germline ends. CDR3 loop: CATSGQNTEAFF. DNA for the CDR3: TGCGCCACCTCCGGGCAGAACACTGAAGCTTTCTTT.

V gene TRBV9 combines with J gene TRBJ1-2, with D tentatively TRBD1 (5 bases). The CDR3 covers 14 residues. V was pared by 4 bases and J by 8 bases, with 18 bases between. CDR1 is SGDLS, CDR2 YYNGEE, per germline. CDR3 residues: CASSPMRGLKGYTF. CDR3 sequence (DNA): TGTGCCAGCAGCCCAATGAGGGGCCTGAAGGGCTACACCTTC.

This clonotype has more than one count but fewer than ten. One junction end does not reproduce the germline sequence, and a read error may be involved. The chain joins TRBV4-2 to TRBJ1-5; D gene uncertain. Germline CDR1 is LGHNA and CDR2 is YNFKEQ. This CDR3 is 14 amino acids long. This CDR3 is CASSQGQNNQPQHF. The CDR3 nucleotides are TGCGCCAGCAGCCAAGGGCAGAACAATCAGCCCCAGCATTTT.

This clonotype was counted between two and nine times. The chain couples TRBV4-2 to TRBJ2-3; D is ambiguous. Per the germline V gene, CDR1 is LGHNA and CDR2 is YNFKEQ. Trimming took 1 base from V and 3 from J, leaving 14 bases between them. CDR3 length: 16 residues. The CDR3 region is CASSQGPRNPTDTQYF. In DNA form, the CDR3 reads TGTGCCAGCAGCCAAGGTCCAAGGAACCCAACAGATACGCAGTATTTT.

CDR3 in amino acids: CASSQLGTGSYNEQFF. The CDR3 DNA sequence: TGTGCCAGCAGCCAACTCGGGACAGGATCCTACAATGAGCAGTTCTTC. V and J are TRBV14 and TRBJ2-1; 8 positions match TRBD1. In germline, CDR1 is SGHDN, CDR2 FVKESK. This CDR3 spans 16 amino acids. Trimming removed 2 bases from V and 1 base from J; junction bases left unmatched: 4.

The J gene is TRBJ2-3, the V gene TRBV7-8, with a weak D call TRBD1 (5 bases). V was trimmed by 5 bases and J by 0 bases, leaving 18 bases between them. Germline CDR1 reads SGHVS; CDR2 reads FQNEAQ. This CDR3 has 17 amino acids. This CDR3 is CASSPGRQLYSTDTQYF. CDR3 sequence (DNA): TGTGCCAGCAGCCCCGGCAGACAGCTCTATAGCACAGATACGCAGTATTTT. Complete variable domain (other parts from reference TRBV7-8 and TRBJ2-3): GAGVSQSPRYKVAKRGQDVALRCDPISGHVSLFWYQQALGQGPEFLTYFQNEAQLDKSGLPSDRFFAERPEGSVSTLKIQRTQQEDSAVYLCASSPGRQLYSTDTQYFGPGTRLTVL.

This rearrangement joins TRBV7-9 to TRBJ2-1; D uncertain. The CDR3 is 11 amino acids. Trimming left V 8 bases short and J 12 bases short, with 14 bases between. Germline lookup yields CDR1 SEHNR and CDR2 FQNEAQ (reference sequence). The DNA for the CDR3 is TGTGCCAGCGCCTGGGGAACTGGGCAGTTCTTC. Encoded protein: CASAWGTGQFF.

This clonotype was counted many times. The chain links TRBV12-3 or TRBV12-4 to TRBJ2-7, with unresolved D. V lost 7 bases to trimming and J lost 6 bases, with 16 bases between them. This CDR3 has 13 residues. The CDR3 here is CASKQRSNGEQYF. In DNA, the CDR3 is TGTGCCAGCAAACAGAGGAGTAACGGCGAGCAGTACTTC.

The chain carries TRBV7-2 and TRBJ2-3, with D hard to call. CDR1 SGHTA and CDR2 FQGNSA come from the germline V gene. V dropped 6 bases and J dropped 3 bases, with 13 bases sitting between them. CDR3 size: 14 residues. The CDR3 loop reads CASSLDPLTDTQYF. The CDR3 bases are TGTGCCAGCAGTTTGGACCCTCTGACAGATACGCAGTATTTT.

The CDR3 protein is CSATGQVEGYTF. The CDR3 region has the DNA TGCAGTGCTACAGGACAGGTTGAGGGCTACACCTTC. The J gene is TRBJ1-2, the V gene TRBV20-1, with 7 bases identical to TRBD1. The ends lost 4 bases at V and 8 bases at J; junction bases unmatched: 7. The germline V gene encodes CDR1 DFQATT and CDR2 SNEGSKA (reference sequence). The length of the CDR3 is 12 residues.

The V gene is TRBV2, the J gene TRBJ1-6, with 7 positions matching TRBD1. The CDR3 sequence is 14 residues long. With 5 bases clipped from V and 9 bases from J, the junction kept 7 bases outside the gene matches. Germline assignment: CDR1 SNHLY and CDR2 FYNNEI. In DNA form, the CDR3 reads TGTGCCAGCAGTACCCGACAGGGTAGTTCACCCCTCCACTTT. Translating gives CASSTRQGSSPLHF.

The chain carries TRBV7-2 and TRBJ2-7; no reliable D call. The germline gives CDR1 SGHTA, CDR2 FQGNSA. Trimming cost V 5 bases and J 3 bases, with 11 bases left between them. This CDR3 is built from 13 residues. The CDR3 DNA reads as TGTGCCAGCAGCCAAGCCCTCAACTACGAGCAGTACTTC. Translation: CASSQALNYEQYF.

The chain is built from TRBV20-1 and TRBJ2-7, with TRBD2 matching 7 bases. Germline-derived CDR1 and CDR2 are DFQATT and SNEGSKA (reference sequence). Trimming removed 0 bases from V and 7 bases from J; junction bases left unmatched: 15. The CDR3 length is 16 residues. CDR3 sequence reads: CSARDMGSGRWAEQYF. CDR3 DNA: TGCAGTGCTAGAGATATGGGCTCCGGGAGGTGGGCGGAGCAGTACTTC.

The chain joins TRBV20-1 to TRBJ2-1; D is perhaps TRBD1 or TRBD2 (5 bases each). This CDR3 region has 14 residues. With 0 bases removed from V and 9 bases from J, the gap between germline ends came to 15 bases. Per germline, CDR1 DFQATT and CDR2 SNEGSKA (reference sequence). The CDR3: CSARDPGRRTEQFF. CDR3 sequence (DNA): TGCAGTGCTAGAGATCCGGGACGAAGGACTGAGCAGTTCTTC.

The CDR3 coding sequence is TGTGCCAGCAGTTACCCGAGGGGGCCATCAGCCTACGAGCAGTACTTC. Residues: CASSYPRGPSAYEQYF. The V and J genes are TRBV6-2 or TRBV6-3 and TRBJ2-7; 7 nucleotides agree with TRBD1. Germline V gene data show CDR1 as MNHEY and CDR2 as SVGEGT. V trimming: 2 bases; J trimming: 2 bases; junction bases outside the gene matches: 9. CDR3 length equals 16 residues.

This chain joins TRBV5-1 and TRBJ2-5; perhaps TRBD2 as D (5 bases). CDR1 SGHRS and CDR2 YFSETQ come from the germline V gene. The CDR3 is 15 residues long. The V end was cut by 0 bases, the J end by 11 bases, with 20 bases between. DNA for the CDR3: TGCGCCAGCAGCTTGGTAGTGACTATACACAATGAGCAGTACTTC. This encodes CASSLVVTIHNEQYF.

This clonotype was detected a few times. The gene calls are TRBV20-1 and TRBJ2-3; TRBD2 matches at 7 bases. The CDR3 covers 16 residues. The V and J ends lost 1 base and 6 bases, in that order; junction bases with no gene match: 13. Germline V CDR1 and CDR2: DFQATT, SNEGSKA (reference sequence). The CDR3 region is CSARGTGRGIVDTQYF. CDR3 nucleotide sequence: TGCAGTGCTAGAGGAACTGGGCGGGGGATTGTCGATACGCAGTATTTT.

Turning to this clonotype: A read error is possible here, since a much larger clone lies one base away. The DNA for the CDR3 is TGTGCCAGCAGTTTTAACGGGTACGAGCAGTACTTC. This translates into CASSFNGYEQYF. The chain combines TRBV12-3 or TRBV12-4 with TRBJ2-7; no clear D gene. The CDR3 is 12 amino acids. V was pared by 3 bases and J by 4 bases, with 7 bases between.

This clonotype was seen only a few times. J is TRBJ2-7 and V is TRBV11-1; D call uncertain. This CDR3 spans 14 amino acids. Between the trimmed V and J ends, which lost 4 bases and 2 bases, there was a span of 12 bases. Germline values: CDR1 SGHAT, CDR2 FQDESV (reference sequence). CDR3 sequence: CASSSRPLTYEQYF. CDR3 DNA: TGTGCCAGCAGCTCACGGCCTCTGACCTACGAGCAGTACTTC.

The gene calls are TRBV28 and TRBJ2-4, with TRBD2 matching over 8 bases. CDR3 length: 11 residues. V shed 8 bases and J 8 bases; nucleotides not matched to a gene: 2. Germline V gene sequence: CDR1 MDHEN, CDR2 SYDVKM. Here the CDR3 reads CASGGLDIQYF. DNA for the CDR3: TGTGCCAGCGGGGGACTAGACATTCAGTACTTC.